What follows is one T cell receptor (beta chain) and its context. These data belong to a study of STAT5B mutations in CD4+ large granular lymphocyte leukemia. Generated by immunoSEQ multiplex PCR, the TCRdb table keeps only in-frame clones and is missing some. The data contain 40,000 to 55,000 clones, 65% to 85% of them singletons. Germline loops: CDR1 LNHDA, CDR2 SQIVND (reference sequence). The CDR3 totals 13 residues. Trimming stripped 5 bases from V and 6 bases from J, with 13 bases between. Sequenced sample: CD4+ T cells from blood buffy coats. This TCR derives from a human donor in good health. J is TRBJ2-5 and V is TRBV19; no firm D call. The CDR3 sequence: CASSRSVGQTQYF. The CDR3 DNA follows: TGTGCCAGTAGTCGGAGTGTGGGTCAGACCCAGTACTTC.